These 24 T cell receptor beta chains share one sample of origin, sequenced in a study of STAT5B mutations in CD4+ large granular lymphocyte leukemia. Produced via immunoSEQ multiplex PCR; TCRdb's table is partial and in-frame only. Among approximately 32,000 clones, about 71% were seen once, and the ten largest hold 1.5% to 2%. The sample consisted of CD4+ T cells from blood buffy coats. These receptors were taken from a human donor in good health.

This sequence joins TRBV7-2 and TRBJ2-5; D not certain. CDR3 length: 14 amino acids. The V and J ends lost 4 bases and 3 bases respectively, with 12 bases between them. Germline V gives CDR1 SGHTA, CDR2 FQGNSA. The CDR3 DNA sequence: TGTGCCAGCAGCTCGACAAAAGGCGAAGAGACCCAGTACTTC. Translation: CASSSTKGEETQYF.

This clone has only a few counts. This chain joins TRBV7-9 and TRBJ2-7; D tentatively reads TRBD1 or TRBD2 (5 bases each). The CDR3 covers 16 residues. V was clipped by 5 bases and J by 5 bases, with 22 bases between them. Germline V gene data show CDR1 as SEHNR and CDR2 as FQNEAQ (reference sequence). This CDR3 is CASSPRGLQVIHEQYF. CDR3 in DNA: TGTGCCAGCAGCCCCCGGGGCCTCCAGGTCATCCACGAGCAGTACTTC.

The chain recombines TRBV6-4 with TRBJ1-2, with D unresolved. Trimming pared 6 bases from V and 2 bases from J, leaving 10 bases between. The V gene's germline CDR1 is MRHNA and CDR2 SNTAGT. The CDR3 is made up of 13 amino acids. The CDR3 here is CASSLTRNYGYTF. The CDR3 nucleotides are TGTGCCAGCAGCCTAACAAGGAACTATGGCTACACCTTC.

CDR3 sequence (DNA): TGTGCCTGGAGAGCGCAGGGGGGTGAGCAGTTCTTC. Protein sequence: CAWRAQGGEQFF. The chain recombines TRBV30 with TRBJ2-1; TRBD1 is a possible D gene (7 bases). Germline V gives CDR1 GTSNPN, CDR2 SVGIG (reference sequence). This CDR3 is built from 12 residues. V was trimmed by 3 bases and J by 9 bases, leaving 12 bases between them.

The chain has TRBV6-5 and TRBJ2-7; D ambiguous. CDR1 is MNHEY and CDR2 is SVGAGI in the germline V gene. CDR3 length equals 13 residues. V was trimmed by 5 bases and J by 2 bases, leaving 10 bases between them. CDR3 nucleotides: TGTGCCAGCAGTCAAAGTACCCCCTACGAGCAGTACTTC. Amino acid sequence: CASSQSTPYEQYF.

The V call is TRBV7-2, the J call TRBJ2-1, with D unresolved. V was pared by 1 base and J by 10 bases, with 11 bases between. CDR3 length: 13 residues. Germline V gene lookup returns CDR1 SGHTA and CDR2 FQGNSA. This CDR3 reads CASSLVRSNEQFF. The DNA for the CDR3 is TGTGCCAGCAGCTTAGTCCGTTCGAACGAGCAGTTCTTC.

The V call is TRBV6-5, the J call TRBJ1-1; weak D call: TRBD1 (5 bases). CDR3 length: 13 residues. V was pared by 10 bases and J by 1 base, with 13 bases between. In germline, CDR1 is MNHEY, CDR2 SVGAGI. CDR3 sequence reads: CATTGVGNTEAFF. The CDR3, as DNA: TGTGCCACCACGGGGGTGGGGAACACTGAAGCTTTCTTT.

The rearrangement joins TRBV6-4 to TRBJ1-2; D not resolved. Trimming removed 2 bases at V and 6 bases at J, with 28 bases between. The CDR3 is 19 amino acids. The germline gives CDR1 MRHNA, CDR2 SNTAGT. The CDR3 loop reads CASSDPAQAERVEIHGYTF. CDR3 nucleotide sequence: TGTGCCAGCAGTGACCCTGCCCAGGCAGAGCGGGTAGAGATACATGGCTACACCTTC.

In this sample, this clone turned up a few times. J is TRBJ2-7 and V is TRBV27, with D maybe TRBD2 (5 bases). Germline CDR1 and CDR2: MNHEY and SMNVEV (reference sequence). The CDR3 contains 14 residues. V gave up 6 bases and J gave up 0 bases, with 12 bases separating them. In DNA form, the CDR3 reads TGTGCCAGCAGACGAACGGGAAGCTCCTACGAGCAGTACTTC. Its protein product is CASRRTGSSYEQYF.

This clone was recorded a few times. The chain couples TRBV5-4 to TRBJ1-2, with D unresolved. V lost 0 bases and J lost 8, with 5 bases in between. Germline loops: CDR1 SGHNT, CDR2 YYREEE (reference sequence). The CDR3 length is 11 residues. CDR3 DNA: TGTGCCAGCAGCTTGGATTCAGGCTACACCTTC. It translates to CASSLDSGYTF. Using reference TRBV5-4 and TRBJ1-2 for the parts outside the CDR3, the full variable domain is ETGVTQSPTHLIKTRGQQVTLRCSSQSGHNTVSWYQQALGQGPQFIFQYYREEENGRGNFPPRFSGLQFPNYSSELNVNALELDDSALYLCASSLDSGYTFGSGTRLTVV.

The CDR3 loop reads CASSIQGTYGYTF. The CDR3 DNA reads as TGTGCCAGTAGTATACAGGGTACCTATGGCTACACCTTC. J is TRBJ1-2 and V is TRBV19, with TRBD1 as a possible D gene (5 bases). Germline V CDR1 and CDR2: LNHDA, SQIVND (reference sequence). Trimming cost V 2 bases and J 4 bases, with 8 bases left between them. This CDR3 comprises 13 residues.

The rearrangement joins TRBV2 to TRBJ1-2, with no clear D. V was cut by 4 bases and J by 9 bases, with 12 bases left in between. Germline assignment: CDR1 SNHLY and CDR2 FYNNEI. The CDR3 is 12 amino acids. CDR3 sequence reads: CASSGGFGRYTF. CDR3 DNA sequence: TGTGCCAGCAGTGGAGGGTTTGGACGCTACACCTTC.

This clone was detected a few times. The chain employs TRBV10-2 and TRBJ2-7; D is ambiguous. CDR3 length: 11 residues. Germline V CDR1 and CDR2: WSHSY, SAAADI. V dropped 3 bases and J dropped 5 bases, with 5 bases sitting between them. The DNA of the CDR3 is TGCGCCAGCAGTGATTGGGACGAGCAGTACTTC. Amino acids: CASSDWDEQYF.

This chain joins TRBV5-6 and TRBJ1-4, with a possible D match to TRBD1 (5 bases). V dropped 2 bases and J dropped 5 bases, with 13 bases sitting between them. The CDR3 totals 15 residues. The V gene's germline CDR1 is SGHDT and CDR2 YYEEEE. CDR3 region: CASSFLPGGNEKLFF. CDR3 in DNA: TGTGCCAGCAGCTTTCTTCCGGGGGGAAATGAAAAACTGTTTTTT.

This chain joins TRBV6-1 and TRBJ1-1, with D tentatively TRBD1 (6 bases). CDR1 MNHNS and CDR2 SASEGT come from the germline V gene. Trimming left V 8 bases short and J 5 bases short, with 21 bases between. This CDR3 is built from 15 residues. The CDR3 sequence is CASGAQGARETEAFF. DNA for the CDR3: TGTGCCAGCGGAGCACAGGGCGCCAGGGAGACTGAAGCTTTCTTT.

This clone has more than one count but fewer than ten. The chain joins TRBV23-1 to TRBJ1-1; D is possibly TRBD1 (5 bases). TRBV23-1 is placed among ORFs of uncertain function. V was clipped by 0 bases and J by 8 bases, with 13 bases between them. The CDR3 loop spans 14 amino acids. CDR3 sequence: CASSQSAGLWEAFF. The CDR3 DNA is TGCGCCAGCAGTCAATCGGCGGGGCTCTGGGAAGCTTTCTTT.

This chain uses TRBV10-3 with TRBJ2-5, with a possible D match to TRBD2 (6 bases). CDR1 and CDR2 (germline): ENHRY, SYGVKD. V was cut by 2 bases and J by 5 bases, with 18 bases left in between. The CDR3 totals 16 residues. CDR3 loop: CAISERRGGGMETQYF. The CDR3 bases are TGTGCCATCAGTGAGCGGAGGGGCGGAGGAATGGAGACCCAGTACTTC.

The chain recombines TRBV5-1 with TRBJ1-6; perhaps TRBD1 as D (6 bases). Germline CDR1 is SGHRS and CDR2 is YFSETQ. This CDR3 comprises 17 residues. Trimming cost V 0 bases and J 0 bases, with 10 bases left between them. The CDR3 nucleotides read TGCGCCAGCAGCTTGGGACAGGCGAGCTCCTATAATTCACCCCTCCACTTT. It yields the protein CASSLGQASSYNSPLHF.

This chain joins TRBV6-6 and TRBJ1-6; D call uncertain. CDR1 is MNHNY, CDR2 SVGAGI, per germline (reference sequence). V lost 7 bases, J lost 8 bases, and 15 bases lay in between. The CDR3 length is 14 residues. CDR3 coding DNA: TGTGCCAGCACCCCTTCGACGTGGGATTCACCCCTCCACTTT. Its protein is CASTPSTWDSPLHF.

For the CDR3, the DNA is TGCGCCAGCAGCTTGGGGGGCAGAGCCTCCTACGAGCAGTACTTC. Its translation is CASSLGGRASYEQYF. The V and J genes are TRBV5-1 and TRBJ2-7; TRBD1 might be the D (5 bases). Germline values: CDR1 SGHRS, CDR2 YFSETQ. V was trimmed by 0 bases and J by 0 bases, leaving 10 bases between them. The CDR3 is made up of 15 amino acids. Full variable domain (outside the CDR3, taken from reference TRBV5-1 and TRBJ2-7): KAGVTQTPRYLIKTRGQQVTLSCSPISGHRSVSWYQQTPGQGLQFLFEYFSETQRNKGNFPGRFSGRQFSNSRSEMNVSTLELGDSALYLCASSLGGRASYEQYFGPGTRLTVT.

This chain connects TRBV6-1 to TRBJ1-1; unclear D gene. The CDR3 is 14 amino acids. Per germline, CDR1 MNHNS and CDR2 SASEGT. Trimming stripped 8 bases from V and 0 bases from J, with 13 bases between. DNA of the CDR3: TGTGCCAGCGGCGCCAGGTTCATGAACACTGAAGCTTTCTTT. Residues: CASGARFMNTEAFF.

This clone was detected a few times. V usage is TRBV19 and J usage is TRBJ2-3, with D perhaps assigned TRBD1 or TRBD2 (5 bases each). Trimming left V 5 bases short and J 5 bases short, with 17 bases between. CDR1 and CDR2 (germline): LNHDA, SQIVND (reference sequence). The CDR3 length is 15 residues. The CDR3 region is CASSPSRAGRDTQYF. The CDR3 nucleotides read TGTGCCAGTAGTCCCTCCCGGGCAGGGAGAGATACGCAGTATTTT.

The chain joins TRBV7-8 to TRBJ1-1; TRBD1 matches at 7 bases. Germline CDR1 and CDR2: SGHVS and FQNEAQ. This CDR3 is 17 amino acids long. V trimming: 7 bases; J trimming: 5 bases; junction bases outside the gene matches: 19. The CDR3 spells CASTPTSAGGLWTEAFF. CDR3 DNA: TGTGCCAGCACCCCCACGTCGGCAGGGGGGTTGTGGACTGAAGCTTTCTTT.

The chain combines TRBV5-8 with TRBJ1-5; 8 bases match TRBD1. Trimming cost V 7 bases and J 3 bases; bases outside gene matches: 6. CDR1 and CDR2 from the germline V gene are SGHTS and YDEGEE. The CDR3 runs 14 residues. The CDR3 region is CASRAGQANQPQHF. The DNA for the CDR3 is TGTGCCAGCCGGGCGGGACAGGCCAATCAGCCCCAGCATTTT.